A single T cell receptor beta chain is shown here with its context. The PCR contained 60 Vbeta and 13 Jbeta primers. Using immunoSEQ multiplex PCR, the repertoire was profiled, and TCRdb retains in-frame clones only, with some absent. The sample lists 200,000 to 250,000 clones; around four fifths were seen once. The sample belongs to a study of cytomegalovirus exposure and HLA in healthy donors. Sequencing input: PBMCs. The receptor's source is a boy between 2 and 15 years old in good health and CMV-seronegative.

CDR3 loop: CASTPGQGNSPLHF. The CDR3 DNA follows: TGTGCCAGTACCCCGGGACAGGGAAATTCACCCCTCCACTTT. This chain links TRBV19 with TRBJ1-6, with 9 positions matching TRBD1. The CDR3 is made up of 14 amino acids. J was trimmed by 7 bases and V by 7 bases; bases with no gene match: 5. Germline assignment: CDR1 LNHDA and CDR2 SQIVND (reference sequence).